Sequencing of this T cell receptor beta chain was carried out in a study of shared clonotypes between healthy human individuals. The CDR3 covers 16 residues. The germline CDR1 and CDR2 sequences are SGHAT and FQNNGV. V was cut by 3 bases and J by 7 bases, with 18 bases left in between. CD4+ cell separation produced CD45RA+ naive and CD45RA-negative memory subsets. The protocol was immunoSEQ multiplex PCR, while the TCRdb copy is restricted to in-frame clones and leaves out a portion. The data contain about 1.1 million clones, around three quarters of them singletons. Sequences were obtained from memory CD4+ T cells from PBMCs. Subset meaning: CD45RA-negative fraction. The origin of this receptor is a man between 18 and 29 years old in good health. Some clones in this sample may be carry-over from other donors' samples. The chain links TRBV11-2 to TRBJ2-2; the D gene could be TRBD1 or TRBD2 (6 bases each). CDR3 sequence: CASSFIRTGANGELFF. As DNA, the CDR3 is TGTGCCAGCAGCTTCATCAGGACGGGGGCTAACGGGGAGCTGTTTTTT.